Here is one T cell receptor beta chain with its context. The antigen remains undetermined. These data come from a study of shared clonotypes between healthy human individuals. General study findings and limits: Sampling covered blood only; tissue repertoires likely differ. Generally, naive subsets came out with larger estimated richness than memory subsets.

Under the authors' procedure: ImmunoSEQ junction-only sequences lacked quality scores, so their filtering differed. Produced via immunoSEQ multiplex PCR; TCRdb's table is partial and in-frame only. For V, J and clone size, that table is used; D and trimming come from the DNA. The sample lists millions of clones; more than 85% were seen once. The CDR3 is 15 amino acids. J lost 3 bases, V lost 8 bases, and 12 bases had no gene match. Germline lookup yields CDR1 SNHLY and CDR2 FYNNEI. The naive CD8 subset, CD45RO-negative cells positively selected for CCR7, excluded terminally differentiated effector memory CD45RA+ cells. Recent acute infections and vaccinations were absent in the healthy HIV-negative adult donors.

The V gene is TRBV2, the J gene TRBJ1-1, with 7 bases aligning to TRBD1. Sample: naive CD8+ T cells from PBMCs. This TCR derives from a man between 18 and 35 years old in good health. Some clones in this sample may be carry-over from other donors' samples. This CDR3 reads CASRPKYRGDTEAFF. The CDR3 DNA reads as TGTGCCAGCCGCCCGAAATACAGGGGTGACACTGAAGCTTTCTTT.